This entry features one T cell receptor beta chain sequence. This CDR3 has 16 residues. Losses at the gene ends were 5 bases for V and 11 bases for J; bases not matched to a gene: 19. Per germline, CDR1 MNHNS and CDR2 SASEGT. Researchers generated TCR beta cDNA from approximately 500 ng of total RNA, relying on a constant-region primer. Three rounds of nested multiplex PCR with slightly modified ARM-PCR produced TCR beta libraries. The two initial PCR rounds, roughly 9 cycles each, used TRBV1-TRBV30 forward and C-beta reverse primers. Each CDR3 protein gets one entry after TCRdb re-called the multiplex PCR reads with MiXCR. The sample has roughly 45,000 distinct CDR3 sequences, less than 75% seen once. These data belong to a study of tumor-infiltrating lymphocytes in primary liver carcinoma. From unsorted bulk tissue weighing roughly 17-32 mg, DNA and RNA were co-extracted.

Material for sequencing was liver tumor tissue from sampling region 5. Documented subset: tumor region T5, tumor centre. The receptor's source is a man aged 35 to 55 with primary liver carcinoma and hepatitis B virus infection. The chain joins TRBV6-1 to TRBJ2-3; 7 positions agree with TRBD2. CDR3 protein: CASSQLAGLITDVQYF. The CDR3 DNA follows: TGTGCCAGCAGTCAATTAGCGGGTTTAATCACAGATGTGCAGTATTTT.